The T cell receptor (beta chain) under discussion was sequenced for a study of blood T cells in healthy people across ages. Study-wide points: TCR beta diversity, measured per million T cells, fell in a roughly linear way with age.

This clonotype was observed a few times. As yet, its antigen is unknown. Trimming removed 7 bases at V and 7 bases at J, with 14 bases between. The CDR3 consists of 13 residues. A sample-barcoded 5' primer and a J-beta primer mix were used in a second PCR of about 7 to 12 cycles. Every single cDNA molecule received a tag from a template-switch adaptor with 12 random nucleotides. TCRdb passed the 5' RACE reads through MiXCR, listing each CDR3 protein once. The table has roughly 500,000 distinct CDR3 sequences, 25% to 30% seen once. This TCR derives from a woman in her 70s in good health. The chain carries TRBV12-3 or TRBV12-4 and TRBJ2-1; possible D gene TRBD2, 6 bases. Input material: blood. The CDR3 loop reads CASTGTAWNEQFF. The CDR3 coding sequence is TGTGCCAGCACAGGGACTGCCTGGAATGAGCAGTTCTTC.